The TCR beta chain described here comes from a study of early T cells in non-severe SARS-CoV-2 infection. Study-level background: The study sequenced bulk RNA from unsorted whole blood, with chains unpaired.

Findings and limits, study-wide: Database matching using VDJdb favored anti-spike CD8 responses, with private and CD4 specificities left missing.

Each cDNA molecule carried a unique molecular identifier. TCRdb processed the 5' RACE reads anew with MiXCR; each CDR3 protein has one entry. Found here are tens of thousands of distinct CDR3 sequences, about 8% of them singletons; the top ten hold roughly 3.5%. The CDR3 length is 18 residues. The J segment lost 1 base and the V segment lost 3 bases, leaving 12 bases of the junction unmatched. CDR1 and CDR2 from the germline V gene are LGHNA and YNFKEQ. This clonotype occurred a few times. The antigen is not known. The chain recombines TRBV4-2 with TRBJ2-1; 7 bases are a match to TRBD1. The sample was whole blood. The sequence was obtained from an adult who was a healthcare worker with PCR-confirmed SARS-CoV-2 infection or an uninfected control (not recorded which). The CDR3 loop reads CASSQVGQAKGSYNEQFF. In DNA, the CDR3 is TGTGCCAGCAGCCAGGTTGGACAGGCTAAGGGGTCCTACAATGAGCAGTTCTTC.